Listed here is a single TCR beta chain. This sample was taken from a study of technical replicates of blood from a few donors. The CDR3 sequence is 17 residues long. V dropped 2 bases and J dropped 4; count of bases not matched to a gene: 14. Germline lookup yields CDR1 GTSNPN and CDR2 SVGIG (reference sequence). Some clones are missing from TCRdb's copy, which holds only in-frame ones; the method was immunoSEQ multiplex PCR. The table lists about 70,000 clones, around 97% of them singletons. This clonotype was sampled from a human donor in good health. This rearrangement joins TRBV30 to TRBJ1-2; TRBD1 matches at 9 bases. Sequencing used T cells isolated from PBMCs. CDR3 protein: CAWSIGGQGSFGYGYTF. The CDR3 nucleotides are TGTGCCTGGAGTATTGGGGGACAGGGATCCTTTGGCTATGGCTACACCTTC.